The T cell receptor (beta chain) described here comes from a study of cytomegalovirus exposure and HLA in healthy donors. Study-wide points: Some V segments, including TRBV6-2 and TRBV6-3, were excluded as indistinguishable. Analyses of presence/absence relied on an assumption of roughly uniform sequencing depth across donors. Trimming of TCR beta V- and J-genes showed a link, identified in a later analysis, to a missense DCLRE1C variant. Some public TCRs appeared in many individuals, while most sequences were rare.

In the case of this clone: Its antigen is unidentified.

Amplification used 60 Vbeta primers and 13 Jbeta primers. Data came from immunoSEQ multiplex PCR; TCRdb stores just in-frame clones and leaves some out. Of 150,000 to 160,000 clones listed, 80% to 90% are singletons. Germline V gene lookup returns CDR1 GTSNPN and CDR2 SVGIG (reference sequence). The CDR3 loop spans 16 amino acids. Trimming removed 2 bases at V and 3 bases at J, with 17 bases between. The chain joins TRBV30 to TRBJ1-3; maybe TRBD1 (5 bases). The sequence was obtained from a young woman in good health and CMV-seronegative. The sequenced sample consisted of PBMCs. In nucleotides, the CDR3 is TGTGCCTGGAGTCCCCTGTCTGGCAGGGTTGGAAACACCATATATTTT. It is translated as CAWSPLSGRVGNTIYF. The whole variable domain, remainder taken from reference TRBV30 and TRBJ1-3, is SQTIHQWPATLVQPVGSPLSLECTVEGTSNPNLYWYRQAAGRGLQLLFYSVGIGQISSEVPQNLSASRPQDRQFILSSKKLLLSDSGFYLCAWSPLSGRVGNTIYFGEGSWLTVV.